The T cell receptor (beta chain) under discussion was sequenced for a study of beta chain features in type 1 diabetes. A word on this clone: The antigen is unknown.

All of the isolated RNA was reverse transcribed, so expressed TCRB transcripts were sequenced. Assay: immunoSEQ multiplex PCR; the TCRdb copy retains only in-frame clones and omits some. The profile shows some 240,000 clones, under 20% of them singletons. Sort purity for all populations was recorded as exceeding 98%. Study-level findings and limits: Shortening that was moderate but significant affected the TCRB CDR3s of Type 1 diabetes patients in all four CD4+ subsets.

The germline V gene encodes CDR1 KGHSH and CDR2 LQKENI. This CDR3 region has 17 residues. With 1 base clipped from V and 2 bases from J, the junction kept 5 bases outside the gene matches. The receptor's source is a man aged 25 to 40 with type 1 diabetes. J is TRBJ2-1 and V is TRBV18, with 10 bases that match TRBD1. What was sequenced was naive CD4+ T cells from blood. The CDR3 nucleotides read TGTGCCAGCTCACCACTTATGGGACAGGGGACCTACAATGAGCAGTTCTTC. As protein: CASSPLMGQGTYNEQFF.